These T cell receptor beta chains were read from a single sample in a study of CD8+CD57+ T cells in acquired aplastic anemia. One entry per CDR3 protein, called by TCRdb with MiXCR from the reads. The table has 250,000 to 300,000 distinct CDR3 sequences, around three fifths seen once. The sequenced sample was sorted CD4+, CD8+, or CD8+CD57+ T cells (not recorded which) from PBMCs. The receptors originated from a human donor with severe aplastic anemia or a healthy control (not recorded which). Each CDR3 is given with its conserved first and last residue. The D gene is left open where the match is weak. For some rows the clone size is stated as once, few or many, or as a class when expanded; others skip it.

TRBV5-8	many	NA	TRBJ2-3	TGTGCCAGCAGCTCCGCCGGGGCGATGTCCCCAGATACGCAGTATTTT	CASSSAGAMSPDTQYF
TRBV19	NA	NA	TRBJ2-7	TGTGTCAGTAGTCTTAGATCAAAGAGGTACGAGCAGTACTTC	CVSSLRSKRYEQYF
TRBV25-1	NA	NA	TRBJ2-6	TGTGCCAGCAGGAACGAAGGGAGCTCTGGGGCCAACGTCCTGACTTTC	CASRNEGSSGANVLTF
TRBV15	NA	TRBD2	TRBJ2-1	TGTGCCACAGGTAGCGGGAGAGGCTACAATGAGCAGTTCTTC	CATGSGRGYNEQFF
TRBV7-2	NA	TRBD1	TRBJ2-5	TGTGCCAGCCGGGGACAGGAGACCCAGTACTTC	CASRGQETQYF
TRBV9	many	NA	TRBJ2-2	TGTGCCAGCCAGATCCTGGGGGGAACCGGGGAGCTGTTTTTT	CASQILGGTGELFF
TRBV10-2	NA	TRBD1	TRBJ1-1	TGCGCCAGCAGTGAGACTGGGACAGGGGGCACTGAAGCTTTCTTT	CASSETGTGGTEAFF
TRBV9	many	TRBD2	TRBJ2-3	TGTGCCAGCAGCCCGTTAGCGGGGGTTACAGATACGCAGTATTTT	CASSPLAGVTDTQYF
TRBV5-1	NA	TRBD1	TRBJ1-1	TGCGCCAGCAGCGTGGCTGCACCGGGACAGAGTAACACTGAAGCTTTCTTT	CASSVAAPGQSNTEAFF
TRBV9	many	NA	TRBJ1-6	TGTGCCAGCAGCGTAGCTGCGCAGGGCGTAAATTCACCCCTCCACTTT	CASSVAAQGVNSPLHF
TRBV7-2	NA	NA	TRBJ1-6	TGTGCCAGCAGCTTGTATCGCTCACCCCTCCACTTT	CASSLYRSPLHF
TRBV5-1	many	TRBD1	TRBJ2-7	TGCGCCAGCAACTGGGACAGCTCCTACGAGCAGTACTTC	CASNWDSSYEQYF
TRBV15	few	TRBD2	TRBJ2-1	TGTGCCACCAGCATGGGACTAGCGGGCTCCTACAATGAGCAGTTCTTC	CATSMGLAGSYNEQFF
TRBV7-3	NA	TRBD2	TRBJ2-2	TGTGCCAGCAGCAGCTGCATCGGCGGGGGGGGCTTCTCCGGGGAGCTGTTTTTT	CASSSCIGGGGFSGELFF
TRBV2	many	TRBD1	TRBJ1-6	TGTGCCAGCAGGGGGGACAGGGTATCTCCAACACAATATAATTCACCCCTCCACTTT	CASRGDRVSPTQYNSPLHF
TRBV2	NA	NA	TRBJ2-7	TGTGCCAGCAGGGAGAGCTACGAGCAGTACTTC	CASRESYEQYF
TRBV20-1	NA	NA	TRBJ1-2	TGCAGTGCTAGAGATTCCGCAAGCGGCTACACCTTC	CSARDSASGYTF
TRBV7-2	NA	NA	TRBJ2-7	TGTGCCAGCAGCTTAAGGACGAAGACCTACGAGCAGTACTTC	CASSLRTKTYEQYF
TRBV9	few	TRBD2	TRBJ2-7	TGTGCCAGCAGCGGGTTAGCGGGGGCCTACGAGCAGTACTTC	CASSGLAGAYEQYF
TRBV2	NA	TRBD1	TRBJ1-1	TGTGCCAGCAGTGGGGACAGGGTGCCCACTGAAGCTTTCTTT	CASSGDRVPTEAFF
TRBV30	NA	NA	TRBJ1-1	TGTGCCTGGCGGCCGTTAGGGAACACTGAAGCTTTCTTT	CAWRPLGNTEAFF
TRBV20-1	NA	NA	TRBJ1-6	TGCAGTGCTGTCAGGAGCTCCTATAATTCACCCCTCCACTTT	CSAVRSSYNSPLHF